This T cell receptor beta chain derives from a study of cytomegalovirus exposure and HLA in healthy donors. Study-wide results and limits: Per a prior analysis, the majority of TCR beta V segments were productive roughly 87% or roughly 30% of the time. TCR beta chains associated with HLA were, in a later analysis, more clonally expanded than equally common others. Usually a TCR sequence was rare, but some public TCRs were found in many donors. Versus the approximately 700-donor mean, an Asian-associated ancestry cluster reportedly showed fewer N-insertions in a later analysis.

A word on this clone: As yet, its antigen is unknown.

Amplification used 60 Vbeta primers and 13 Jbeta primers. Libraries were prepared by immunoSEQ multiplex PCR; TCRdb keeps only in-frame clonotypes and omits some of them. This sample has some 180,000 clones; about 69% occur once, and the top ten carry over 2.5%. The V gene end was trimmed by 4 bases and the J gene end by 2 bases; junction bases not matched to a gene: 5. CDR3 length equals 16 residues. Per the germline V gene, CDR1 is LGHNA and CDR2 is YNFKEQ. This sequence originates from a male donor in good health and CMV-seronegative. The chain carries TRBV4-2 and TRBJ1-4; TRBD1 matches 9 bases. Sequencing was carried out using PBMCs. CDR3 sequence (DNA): TGTGCCAGCAGCCCGGGACAGGGACTTACTAATGAAAAACTGTTTTTT. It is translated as CASSPGQGLTNEKLFF.